This is a list of T cell receptor beta chains from one sample in a study of blood T cell repertoires in COVID-19. Data came from immunoSEQ multiplex PCR; TCRdb stores just in-frame clones and leaves some out. The profile shows roughly 250,000 clones, about 88% of them singletons. The sample was peripheral blood. The receptors come from a woman aged 40 to 55 who had recovered from COVID-19. Both conserved end residues are part of each CDR3. The order of the fields is V gene, clone size, J gene, D gene, CDR3 protein, CDR3 DNA. D genes are given only for firm matches. Expanded clones get a size class; other rows say once, few or many, or leave the size out.

v_call: TRBV5-5
clone_size: -
j_call: TRBJ2-5
d_call: -
cdr3_aa: CASSLAGSEETQYF
cdr3_nt: TGTGCCAGCAGCTTGGCAGGCTCAGAAGAGACCCAGTACTTC

v_call: TRBV19
clone_size: -
j_call: TRBJ1-4
d_call: TRBD1
cdr3_aa: CASSTLQGGTEKLFF
cdr3_nt: TGTGCCAGTAGTACCCTACAGGGGGGGACTGAAAAACTGTTTTTT

v_call: TRBV9
clone_size: -
j_call: TRBJ2-1
d_call: -
cdr3_aa: CASRPPTGISDNEQFF
cdr3_nt: TGTGCCAGCAGACCCCCCACAGGGATTTCCGACAATGAGCAGTTCTTC

v_call: TRBV11-3
clone_size: -
j_call: TRBJ2-1
d_call: -
cdr3_aa: CASSLDGVAVNREFF
cdr3_nt: TGTGCCAGCAGCTTAGATGGAGTAGCCGTTAATCGGGAGTTCTTC

v_call: TRBV3-1/TRBV3-2
clone_size: -
j_call: TRBJ2-2
d_call: TRBD2
cdr3_aa: CASRLTGTKNTGELFF
cdr3_nt: TGTGCCAGCAGACTCACCGGGACTAAAAACACCGGGGAGCTGTTTTTT

v_call: TRBV9
clone_size: -
j_call: TRBJ2-7
d_call: TRBD2
cdr3_aa: CASSPRPTSGGNYEQYF
cdr3_nt: TGTGCCAGCAGCCCTCGCCCCACTAGCGGGGGCAACTACGAGCAGTACTTC

v_call: TRBV19
clone_size: once
j_call: TRBJ2-3
d_call: TRBD2
cdr3_aa: CASSIRLAASTDTQYF
cdr3_nt: TGTGCCAGTAGTATCCGGCTAGCGGCTAGCACAGATACGCAGTATTTT

v_call: TRBV6-2/TRBV6-3
clone_size: -
j_call: TRBJ2-5
d_call: TRBD2
cdr3_aa: CASSYSWSAGGGETQYF
cdr3_nt: TGTGCCAGCAGTTATTCGTGGTCGGCGGGGGGAGGAGAGACCCAGTACTTC

v_call: TRBV28
clone_size: -
j_call: TRBJ2-6
d_call: TRBD1
cdr3_aa: CATRDRGFSGANVLTF
cdr3_nt: TGTGCCACCCGGGACAGGGGATTTTCTGGGGCCAACGTCCTGACTTTC

v_call: TRBV10-2
clone_size: once
j_call: TRBJ1-5
d_call: -
cdr3_aa: CASSASTGSREPQHF
cdr3_nt: TGCGCCAGCAGTGCATCGACAGGTAGCAGGGAGCCCCAGCATTTT

v_call: TRBV9
clone_size: -
j_call: TRBJ2-5
d_call: TRBD2
cdr3_aa: CASSGSGTGETQYF
cdr3_nt: TGTGCCAGCAGCGGTAGCGGGACGGGGGAGACCCAGTACTTC

v_call: TRBV6-5
clone_size: -
j_call: TRBJ2-1
d_call: -
cdr3_aa: CASSLAAPYNEQFF
cdr3_nt: TGTGCCAGCAGTTTAGCGGCCCCCTACAATGAGCAGTTCTTC

v_call: TRBV29-1
clone_size: once
j_call: TRBJ2-7
d_call: TRBD1
cdr3_aa: CSVRTGAGSSYEQYF
cdr3_nt: TGCAGCGTGCGGACAGGGGCCGGCAGCTCCTACGAGCAGTACTTC

v_call: TRBV24-1
clone_size: -
j_call: TRBJ2-2
d_call: -
cdr3_aa: CATRDWGGQGDTGELFF
cdr3_nt: TGTGCCACCAGAGATTGGGGGGGGCAAGGTGACACCGGGGAGCTGTTTTTT

v_call: TRBV19
clone_size: -
j_call: TRBJ1-5
d_call: -
cdr3_aa: CASSTLHRAQHF
cdr3_nt: TGTGCCAGTAGTACCCTTCATCGGGCCCAGCATTTT